Presented here are 13 T cell receptor beta chains from one specimen sequenced in a study of T-cell reconstitution after alpha-beta-depleted transplantation in children. It was with unique molecular identifiers that the TCRbeta library was prepared. TCRdb processed the PCR reads anew with MiXCR; each CDR3 protein has one entry. This sample yields approximately 630,000 distinct CDR3 sequences, of which around 13% are seen a single time; about 0.77% belongs to the top ten. The sample in question was PBMCs, obtained before TCRalphabeta/CD19-depleted stem cell transplant. The receptors come from a girl aged 2 to 9 with congenital amegakaryocytic thrombocytopenia, due to receive a stem cell transplant.

Ten or more counts support this clonotype. The rearrangement links TRBV20-1 to TRBJ2-1; 11 bases align to TRBD2. V was pared by 3 bases and J by 8 bases, with 3 bases of the junction left unmatched. Germline loops: CDR1 DFQATT, CDR2 SNEGSKA (reference sequence). The CDR3 length is 13 residues. DNA of the CDR3: TGCAGTGCTAGTAGCGGGAGGGCCCATGAGCAGTTCTTC. It translates to CSASSGRAHEQFF.

This chain joins TRBV5-1 and TRBJ2-1, with TRBD2 matching over 11 bases. V gave up 4 bases and J gave up 10 bases; unmatched junction bases: 10. The CDR3 contains 15 residues. Germline assignment: CDR1 SGHRS and CDR2 YFSETQ. The CDR3: CASSVGLAGREEQFF. The CDR3 DNA reads as TGCGCCAGCAGCGTCGGACTAGCGGGCCGAGAGGAGCAGTTCTTC.

The chain carries TRBV5-1 and TRBJ2-3; possibly TRBD1 for D (5 bases). The CDR3 extends over 14 amino acids. Trimming shortened V by 4 bases and J by 2 bases, and 11 bases separated the two germline ends. CDR1 is SGHRS and CDR2 is YFSETQ in the germline V gene. The CDR3 sequence: CASSTQGNTDTQYF. In nucleotides, the CDR3 is TGCGCCAGCAGCACGCAGGGAAACACAGATACGCAGTATTTT. The variable domain in full, completed from reference TRBV5-1 and TRBJ2-3, reads KAGVTQTPRYLIKTRGQQVTLSCSPISGHRSVSWYQQTPGQGLQFLFEYFSETQRNKGNFPGRFSGRQFSNSRSEMNVSTLELGDSALYLCASSTQGNTDTQYFGPGTRLTVL.

This clonotype occurred a few times. The J gene is TRBJ2-1, the V gene TRBV20-1; D is perhaps TRBD1 (7 bases). This CDR3 is built from 15 residues. Trimming stripped 6 bases from V and 8 bases from J, with 23 bases between. Looked up from germline, CDR1 is DFQATT and CDR2 is SNEGSKA (reference sequence). The CDR3 spells CSAPGGSRAPHEQFF. CDR3 DNA sequence: TGCAGTGCCCCAGGGGGGAGCAGGGCTCCCCATGAGCAGTTCTTC.

This clonotype was seen many times. The chain has TRBV29-1 and TRBJ1-4, with 7 bases fitting TRBD1. The trim removed 4 bases at V and 7 bases at J, leaving 3 bases unmatched. Germline V gene lookup returns CDR1 SQVTM and CDR2 ANQGSEA. The CDR3 runs 12 residues. The CDR3, as DNA: TGCAGCGTTGCAGGGGGAGGTGAAAAACTGTTTTTT. Amino acids: CSVAGGGEKLFF.

This clonotype was counted ten times or more. V gene TRBV6-5 combines with J gene TRBJ1-4, with no clear D. This CDR3 contains 15 residues. The germline V gene encodes CDR1 MNHEY and CDR2 SVGAGI. The V end was cut by 0 bases, the J end by 7 bases, with 12 bases between. The CDR3 loop reads CASSYSSGVSEKLFF. The CDR3 DNA reads as TGTGCCAGCAGTTACTCGTCCGGGGTGTCTGAAAAACTGTTTTTT.

J is TRBJ1-1 and V is TRBV29-1, with D perhaps matching TRBD1 (6 bases). The germline V and J ends were trimmed by 6 bases and 1 base, with 9 bases remaining between them. CDR3 length: 12 residues. Germline CDR1 is SQVTM and CDR2 is ANQGSEA. In DNA, the CDR3 is TGCAGCGTAACCAGGGGGAACACTGAAGCTTTCTTT. This codes for CSVTRGNTEAFF.

This clonotype was found many times. CDR3 sequence: CASSQDGLNQPQHF. The CDR3 bases are TGTGCCAGCAGTCAGGACGGATTGAATCAGCCCCAGCATTTT. J is TRBJ1-5 and V is TRBV28, with D unresolved. This CDR3 has 14 amino acids. Trimming pared 5 bases from V and 4 bases from J, leaving 12 bases between. The germline V gene encodes CDR1 MDHEN and CDR2 SYDVKM.

The rearrangement joins TRBV7-2 to TRBJ2-2; D is possibly TRBD2 (5 bases). The germline V gene has CDR1 SGHTA and CDR2 FQGNSA. V lost 1 base and J lost 6, with 12 bases in between. The CDR3 is 15 amino acids. This CDR3 is CASSLVGEGAGELFF. In DNA form, the CDR3 reads TGTGCCAGCAGCTTAGTGGGAGAAGGCGCCGGGGAGCTGTTTTTT.

A note on this clonotype: A much larger clone lies a single base off, so this may be a read error. The V gene is TRBV20-1, the J gene TRBJ1-1; possibly TRBD1 for D (5 bases). Germline loops: CDR1 DFQATT, CDR2 SNEGSKA (reference sequence). V lost 1 base to trimming and J lost 6 bases, with 18 bases between them. The CDR3 covers 15 residues. DNA of the CDR3: TGCAGTGCTAGAGCCTTACGACAGCCTAACTCTGAAGCTTTCTTT. Protein: CSARALRQPNSEAFF.

This clonotype showed up just once. In this CDR3 the conserved last residue, phenylalanine or tryptophan, is missing, so a read error is likely. The chain joins TRBV5-1 to TRBJ1-1, with D perhaps matching TRBD1 (6 bases). The germline V gene encodes CDR1 SGHRS and CDR2 YFSETQ. Trimming removed 0 bases from V and 0 bases from J, with 15 bases in between. The CDR3 totals 17 residues. The CDR3 region is CASSLEGGPKMNTEAFL. CDR3 nucleotides: TGCGCCAGCAGCTTGGAAGGGGGACCCAAAATGAACACTGAAGCTTTCCTT.

This clonotype was picked up a small number of times. The chain recombines TRBV7-2 with TRBJ2-7, with D possibly TRBD2 on 6 matching bases. Trimming stripped 5 bases from V and 2 bases from J, with 13 bases between. The germline CDR1 and CDR2 sequences are SGHTA and FQGNSA. CDR3 length equals 14 residues. The CDR3 sequence is CASSLASAPYEQYF. The CDR3 DNA reads TGTGCCAGCAGCCTCGCTAGCGCCCCCTACGAGCAGTACTTC.

This clonotype was seen a handful of times. CDR3: CASSLARQGGEAFF. CDR3 DNA sequence: TGTGCCAGCAGTTTAGCGAGACAGGGAGGTGAAGCTTTCTTT. V is TRBV12-3 or TRBV12-4 and J is TRBJ1-1; 7 bases are a match to TRBD1. CDR3 length: 14 residues. The V gene end was trimmed by 0 bases and the J gene end by 7 bases; junction bases not matched to a gene: 5.